The subject of this entry is one T cell receptor (beta chain). Its antigen is undetermined. TCRdb's copy holds only in-frame clones and misses some; the assay was immunoSEQ multiplex PCR. The sample holds more than 25,000 clones; roughly 80% are singletons and the top ten take around 0.58%. This specimen belongs to a study of PD-1 blockade in classical Hodgkin lymphoma. Study-wide background: Patients were administered nivolumab (3 mg/kg intravenously) every 2 weeks. Study outcomes and limitations: Those achieving complete response showed baseline diversity like newly diagnosed patients. Researchers reported that CD4+ TCR diversity, though not CD8+, rose significantly by C4D1.

The time point: cycle 4 day 1 (C4D1), after 6 weeks of nivolumab. Every patient was affected by relapse after autologous stem cell transplantation, while exposure to brentuximab vedotin was not uniform. From thawed PBMCs, CD4+ T cells were purified using magnetic negative selection. The sequence was obtained from a human donor with classical Hodgkin lymphoma. The material was CD4+ T cells from blood, obtained before the fourth cycle of nivolumab.

CDR3 DNA sequence: TGTGCCAGCAGTTACGGGACAGGGAGTTATCCGAACACTGAAGCTTTCTTT. Translated: CASSYGTGSYPNTEAFF. The chain is built from TRBV28 and TRBJ1-1; 9 nucleotides line up with TRBD1. V shed 4 bases, J shed 1 base, and the junction held 10 bases outside the gene matches. Germline V gene data show CDR1 as MDHEN and CDR2 as SYDVKM. The CDR3 is made up of 17 amino acids. Combining the CDR3 with reference TRBV28 and TRBJ1-1 gives the whole variable domain DVKVTQSSRYLVKRTGEKVFLECVQDMDHENMFWYRQDPGLGLRLIYFSYDVKMKEKGDIPEGYSVSREKKERFSLILESASTNQTSMYLCASSYGTGSYPNTEAFFGQGTRLTVV.